This passage covers 13 T cell receptor beta chains from one sample sequenced in a study of human T cells and chemical hapten exposure (dated by TCRdb to about 2021). Libraries came from RACE. The run used a NextSeq 500. Clones were called with MiXCR by TCRdb after fastp trimmed the public reads at Q25, and only in-frame beta chains were retained. Rows with one shared CDR3 protein collapse into an entry with the most common genes and DNA. Recorded for this sample are about 140,000 distinct CDR3 sequences; about 12% of them occurred a single time. The ten largest clones take up around 1.4% of the sample. This specimen's time point label, per the study, means: patch test 2, 6 weeks after DPC sensitization. Read against the paper, the sample's treatment or condition label means: therapeutic diphenylcyclopropenone sensitization with weekly scalp DPC. The input for sequencing was whole blood, taken in connection with sensitization to the hapten diphenylcyclopropenone (DPC). The origin of the receptors is a woman between 50 and 59 years old with alopecia areata. Some clones in this sample may be carry-over from other donors' samples.

CDR3 DNA: TGCGCCAGCAGCCAAGATGCTAGCGAGCCCTACAATGAGCAGTTCTTC. Translation gives CASSQDASEPYNEQFF. The chain couples TRBV4-1 to TRBJ2-1; D might be TRBD2 (6 bases). CDR1 is MGHRA and CDR2 is YSYEKL in the germline V gene. This CDR3 comprises 16 residues. Trimming took 0 bases from V and 2 from J, leaving 11 bases between them.

This clonotype was found many times. This chain connects TRBV12-3 or TRBV12-4 to TRBJ2-3, with TRBD2 matching over 8 bases. Trimming at V came to 8 bases and at J to 10 bases, leaving 14 bases not matched to a gene. There are 14 residues in the CDR3. CDR3 sequence reads: CASARDSGVTAQYF. CDR3 DNA: TGTGCCAGCGCCCGAGATAGCGGGGTGACGGCGCAGTATTTT.

The J gene is TRBJ2-1, the V gene TRBV29-1, with TRBD2 matching 10 bases. CDR1 is SQVTM and CDR2 is ANQGSEA in the germline V gene. V shed 8 bases, J shed 5 bases, and the junction held 6 bases outside the gene matches. The CDR3 runs to 13 residues. DNA of the CDR3: TGCAGCTATCGGACTAGCGGCAACAATGAGCAGTTCTTC. It is translated as CSYRTSGNNEQFF.

The chain joins TRBV4-3 to TRBJ2-5; 8 nucleotides line up with TRBD2. V gave up 0 bases and J gave up 7 bases; unmatched junction bases: 4. Germline V gene lookup returns CDR1 LGHNA and CDR2 YSLEER. This CDR3 is built from 14 residues. This chain's CDR3 is CASSQDTSGVTQYF. The CDR3 DNA is TGCGCCAGCAGCCAAGATACTAGCGGAGTGACCCAGTACTTC.

This clonotype showed up just a few times. CDR3 amino acids: CASSLALAGGMEQFF. The CDR3 coding sequence is TGTGCCAGCAGCTTAGCCTTAGCGGGAGGAATGGAGCAGTTCTTC. This rearrangement joins TRBV7-2 to TRBJ2-1, with TRBD2 matching 10 bases. V lost 0 bases, J lost 10 bases, and 6 bases stayed unmatched. The CDR3 is 15 amino acids. CDR1 is SGHTA, CDR2 FQGNSA, per germline.

This clonotype was counted many times. The rearrangement joins TRBV7-9 to TRBJ1-1, with D possibly TRBD1 on 6 matching bases. Germline values: CDR1 SEHNR, CDR2 FQNEAQ (reference sequence). V lost 5 bases to trimming and J lost 2 bases, with 9 bases between them. The CDR3 extends over 13 amino acids. In DNA, the CDR3 is TGTGCCAGCAGCCTACAGGGAAACACTGAAGCTTTCTTT. It specifies CASSLQGNTEAFF.

This clonotype was observed many times. V is TRBV7-9 and J is TRBJ2-3; D possibly corresponds to TRBD2 (7 bases). From germline, CDR1 is SEHNR and CDR2 FQNEAQ (reference sequence). CDR3 size: 16 residues. Deletions cut 5 bases from V and 4 bases from J, with 19 bases between. The CDR3 nucleotides are TGTGCCAGCAGCCCGGCGGGGGCCGGGTTCTCAGATACGCAGTATTTT. This codes for CASSPAGAGFSDTQYF.

The genes are TRBV19 and TRBJ2-7, with 7 nucleotides matching TRBD2. Looked up from germline, CDR1 is LNHDA and CDR2 is SQIVND (reference sequence). Trimming took 4 bases from V and 3 from J; bases not matched to a gene: 6. CDR3 length equals 14 residues. In DNA, the CDR3 is TGTGCCAGTAGTAGGGCTAGCGGCCACTACGAGCAGTACTTC. Encoded protein: CASSRASGHYEQYF.

Written as DNA, the CDR3 is TGTGCCAGCAGCCCCAACAGGGGTACCACTGAAGCTTTCTTT. Protein: CASSPNRGTTEAFF. The chain is built from TRBV11-2 and TRBJ1-1, with 7 bases lining up with TRBD1. CDR3 length: 14 residues. Germline V gene lookup returns CDR1 SGHAT and CDR2 FQNNGV. J gave up 4 bases and V 5 bases, and 7 bases lay outside the gene matches.

This clonotype appeared many times. The chain joins TRBV10-3 to TRBJ2-3; D gene uncertain. CDR1 and CDR2 from the germline V gene are ENHRY and SYGVKD. V dropped 6 bases and J dropped 2 bases, with 3 bases sitting between them. CDR3 length equals 11 residues. This chain's CDR3 is CAISDTDTQYF. CDR3 nucleotide sequence: TGTGCCATCAGCGACACAGATACGCAGTATTTT.

There are many counts of this clonotype. CDR3 DNA sequence: TGCAGCGCCGGCGGGACAGGGGCAGTAGGCGAGCAGTACTTC. It translates to CSAGGTGAVGEQYF. The chain joins TRBV29-1 to TRBJ2-7, with TRBD1 matching 10 bases. The V segment lost 7 bases and the J segment 6 bases; nucleotides outside the gene matches: 12. This CDR3 is built from 14 residues. CDR1 and CDR2 from the germline V gene are SQVTM and ANQGSEA.

Ten or more counts support this clonotype. The chain is built from TRBV19 and TRBJ1-5; no definite D call. V lost 0 bases and J lost 4, with 7 bases in between. Per the germline V gene, CDR1 is LNHDA and CDR2 is SQIVND (reference sequence). The CDR3 is 14 amino acids. The CDR3 spells CASSIEVGNQPQHF. DNA of the CDR3: TGTGCCAGTAGTATAGAGGTAGGGAATCAGCCCCAGCATTTT.

This clonotype was recorded many times. The rearrangement uses TRBV6-5 and TRBJ2-7; TRBD2 agrees at 7 bases. The germline V gene encodes CDR1 MNHEY and CDR2 SVGAGI. The CDR3 has 13 amino acids. V was pared by 6 bases and J by 6 bases, with 8 bases of the junction left unmatched. The DNA of the CDR3 is TGTGCCAGCAGCGGGACTATTGGAACCGAGCAGTACTTC. It encodes CASSGTIGTEQYF.